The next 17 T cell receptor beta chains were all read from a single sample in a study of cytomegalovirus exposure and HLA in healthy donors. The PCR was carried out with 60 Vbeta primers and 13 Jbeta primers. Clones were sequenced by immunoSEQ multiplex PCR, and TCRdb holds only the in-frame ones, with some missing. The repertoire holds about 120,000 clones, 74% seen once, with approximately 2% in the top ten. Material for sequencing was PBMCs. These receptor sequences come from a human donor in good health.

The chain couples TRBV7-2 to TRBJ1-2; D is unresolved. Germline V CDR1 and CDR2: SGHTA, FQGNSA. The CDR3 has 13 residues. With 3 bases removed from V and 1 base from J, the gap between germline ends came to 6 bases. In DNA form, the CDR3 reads TGTGCCAGCAGCTTCCTCAGTAACTATGGCTACACCTTC. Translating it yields CASSFLSNYGYTF.

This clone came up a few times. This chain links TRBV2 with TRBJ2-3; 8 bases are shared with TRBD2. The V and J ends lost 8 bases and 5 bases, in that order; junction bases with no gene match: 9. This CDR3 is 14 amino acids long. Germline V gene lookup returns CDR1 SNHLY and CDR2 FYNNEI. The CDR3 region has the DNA TGTGCCAGCCCCCTATCTGCGGGGGGAGATACGCAGTATTTT. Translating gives CASPLSAGGDTQYF.

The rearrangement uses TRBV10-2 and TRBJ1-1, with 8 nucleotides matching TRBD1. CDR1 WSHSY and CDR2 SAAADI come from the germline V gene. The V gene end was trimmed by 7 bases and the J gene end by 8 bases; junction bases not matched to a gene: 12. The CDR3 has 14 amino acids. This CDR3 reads CASTDRTGTGEAFF. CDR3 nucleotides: TGCGCCAGCACCGACCGGACCGGGACAGGAGAAGCTTTCTTT.

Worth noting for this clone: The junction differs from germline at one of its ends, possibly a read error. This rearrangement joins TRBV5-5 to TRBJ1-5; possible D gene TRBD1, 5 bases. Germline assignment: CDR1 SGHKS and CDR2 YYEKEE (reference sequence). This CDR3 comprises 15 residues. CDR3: CASSQDSYSNQSQHF. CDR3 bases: TGTGCCAGCAGTCAAGACAGTTATAGCAATCAGTCCCAGCATTTT.

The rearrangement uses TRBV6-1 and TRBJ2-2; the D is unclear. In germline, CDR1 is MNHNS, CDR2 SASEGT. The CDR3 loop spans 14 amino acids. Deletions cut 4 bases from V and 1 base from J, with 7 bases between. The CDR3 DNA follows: TGTGCCAGCAGTGGCAACTGGAACACCGGGGAGCTGTTTTTT. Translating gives CASSGNWNTGELFF.

CDR3 in amino acids: CASSPGQLTGELFF. In DNA, the CDR3 is TGCGCCAGCAGCCCCGGACAGCTCACCGGGGAGCTGTTTTTT. The chain recombines TRBV5-1 with TRBJ2-2, with D perhaps matching TRBD1 (6 bases). CDR3 length equals 14 residues. Germline assignment: CDR1 SGHRS and CDR2 YFSETQ. The germline V and J ends were trimmed by 4 bases and 4 bases, with 11 bases remaining between them.

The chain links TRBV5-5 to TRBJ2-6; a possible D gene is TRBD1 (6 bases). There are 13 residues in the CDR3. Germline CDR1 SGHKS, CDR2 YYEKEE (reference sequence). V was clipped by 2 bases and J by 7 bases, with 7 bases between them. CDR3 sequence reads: CASSLQGANVLTF. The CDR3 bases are TGTGCCAGCAGCTTACAGGGAGCCAACGTCCTGACTTTC.

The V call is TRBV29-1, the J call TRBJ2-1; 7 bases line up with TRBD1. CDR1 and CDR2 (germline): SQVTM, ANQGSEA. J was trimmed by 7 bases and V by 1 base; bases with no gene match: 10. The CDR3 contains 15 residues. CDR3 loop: CSVEGTADRSNEQFF. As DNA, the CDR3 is TGCAGCGTTGAAGGTACCGCGGACAGGTCTAATGAGCAGTTCTTC.

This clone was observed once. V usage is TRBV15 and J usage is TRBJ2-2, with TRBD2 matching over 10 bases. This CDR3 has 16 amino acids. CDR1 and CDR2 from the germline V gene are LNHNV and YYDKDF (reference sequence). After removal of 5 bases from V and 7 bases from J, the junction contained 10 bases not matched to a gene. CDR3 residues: CATSGQSGRAGGELFF. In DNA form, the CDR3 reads TGTGCCACCAGCGGACAGAGCGGGAGGGCCGGCGGGGAGCTGTTTTTT. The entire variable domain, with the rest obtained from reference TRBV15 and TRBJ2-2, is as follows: DAMVIQNPRYQVTQFGKPVTLSCSQTLNHNVMYWYQQKSSQAPKLLFHYYDKDFNNEADTPDNFQSRRPNTSFCFLDIRSPGLGDTAMYLCATSGQSGRAGGELFFGEGSRLTVL.

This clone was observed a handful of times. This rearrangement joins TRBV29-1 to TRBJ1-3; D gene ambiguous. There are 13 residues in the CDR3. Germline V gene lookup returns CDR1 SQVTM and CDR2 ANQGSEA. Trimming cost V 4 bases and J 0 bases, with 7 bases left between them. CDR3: CSVVISSGNTIYF. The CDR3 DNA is TGCAGCGTTGTGATCAGCTCTGGAAACACCATATATTTT.

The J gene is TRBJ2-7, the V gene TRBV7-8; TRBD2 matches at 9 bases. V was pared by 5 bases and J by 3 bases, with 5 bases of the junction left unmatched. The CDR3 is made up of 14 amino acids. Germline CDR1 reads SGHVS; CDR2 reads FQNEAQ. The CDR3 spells CASSQLAGIYEQYF. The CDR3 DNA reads TGTGCCAGCAGCCAGCTAGCGGGGATCTACGAGCAGTACTTC.

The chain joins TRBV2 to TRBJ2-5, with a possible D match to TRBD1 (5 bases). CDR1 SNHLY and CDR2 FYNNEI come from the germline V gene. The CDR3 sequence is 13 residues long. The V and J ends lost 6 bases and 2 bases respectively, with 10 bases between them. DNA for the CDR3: TGTGCCAGCAGAAAGGGGCTACAAGAGACCCAGTACTTC. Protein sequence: CASRKGLQETQYF. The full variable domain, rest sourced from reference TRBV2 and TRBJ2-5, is EPEVTQTPSHQVTQMGQEVILRCVPISNHLYFYWYRQILGQKVEFLVSFYNNEISEKSEIFDDQFSVERPDGSNFTLKIRSTKLEDSAMYFCASRKGLQETQYFGPGTRLLVL.

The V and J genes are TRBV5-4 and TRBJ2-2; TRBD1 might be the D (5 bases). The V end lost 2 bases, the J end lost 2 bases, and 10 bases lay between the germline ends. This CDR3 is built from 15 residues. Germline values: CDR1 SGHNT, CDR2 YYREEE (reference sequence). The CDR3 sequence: CASSFWQGNTGELFF. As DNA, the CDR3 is TGTGCCAGCAGCTTTTGGCAGGGAAACACCGGGGAGCTGTTTTTT.

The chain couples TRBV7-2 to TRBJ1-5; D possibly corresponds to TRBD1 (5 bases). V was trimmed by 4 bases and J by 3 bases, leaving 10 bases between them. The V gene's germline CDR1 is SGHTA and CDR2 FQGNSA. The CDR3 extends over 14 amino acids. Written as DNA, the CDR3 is TGTGCCAGCAGCTCAGACAGTTACAATCAGCCCCAGCATTTT. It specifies CASSSDSYNQPQHF.

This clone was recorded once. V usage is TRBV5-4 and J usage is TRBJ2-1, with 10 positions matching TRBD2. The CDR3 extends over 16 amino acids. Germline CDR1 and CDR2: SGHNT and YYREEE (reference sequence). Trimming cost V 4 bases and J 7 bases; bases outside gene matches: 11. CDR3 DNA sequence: TGTGCCAGCAGCCAAAGAAGCGGGGGGGCCTGGAATGAGCAGTTCTTC. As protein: CASSQRSGGAWNEQFF.

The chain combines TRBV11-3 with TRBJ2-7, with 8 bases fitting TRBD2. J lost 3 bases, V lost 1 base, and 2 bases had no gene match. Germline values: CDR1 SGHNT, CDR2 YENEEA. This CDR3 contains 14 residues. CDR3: CASSLGRGGYEQYF. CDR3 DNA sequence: TGTGCCAGCAGCTTAGGCCGGGGGGGCTACGAGCAGTACTTC.

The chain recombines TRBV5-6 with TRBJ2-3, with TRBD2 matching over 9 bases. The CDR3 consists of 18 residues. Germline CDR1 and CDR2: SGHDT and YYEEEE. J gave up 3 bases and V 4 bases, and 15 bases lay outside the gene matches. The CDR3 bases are TGTGCCAGCAGCCCCGGGATAGCGGGGGTCCGGAGAACAGATACGCAGTATTTT. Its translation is CASSPGIAGVRRTDTQYF.